This T cell receptor (beta chain) was sequenced for a study of blood T cell repertoires in COVID-19. Assay used: immunoSEQ multiplex PCR; TCRdb lists only in-frame clones, some missing. The table includes 290,000 or so clones, approximately 82% detected once. Shortly before study entry, within 2 weeks, exposed participants had met a COVID-19 case. The CDR3 sequence is 14 residues long. The ends lost 1 base at V and 6 bases at J; junction bases unmatched: 0. CDR1 SEHNR and CDR2 FQNEAQ come from the germline V gene (reference sequence). The TCR originated in a man in his forties or fifties who had been exposed to COVID-19. Source material: PBMCs or T cells enriched from blood (not recorded which). The chain uses TRBV7-9 and TRBJ2-2, with TRBD2 matching 9 bases. CDR3 loop: CASSLVAGAGELFF. The CDR3 DNA reads as TGTGCCAGCAGCTTAGTAGCGGGAGCCGGGGAGCTGTTTTTT.